These 13 T cell receptor beta chains originate from one sample sequenced in a study of a mutant IDH1 vaccine in newly diagnosed glioma (dated by TCRdb to the early 2020s). The library was made by the immunoSEQ multiplex PCR assay. Imported from immuneACCESS, the table was reduced by TCRdb to in-frame sequences with V and J called. These copies leave out some clones; in studies compared against another copy, an unresolved V gene accounts for under half, and the cause of the remainder is not known. The sample table holds tens of thousands of clones, of which around 80% were seen once. 4.5% to 5.5% of the sample is taken by the ten largest. The time point label, as the study defines it: baseline, week 1 (first vaccination visit). Per the publication, the treatment or condition label means: pre-vaccination baseline after standard-of-care therapy. The sample here was PBMCs, taken from a glioma patient treated with radiotherapy, temozolomide or both. These receptors originate from a man aged 35 to 55 with glioma. Some clones in this sample may be carry-over from other donors' samples.

The rearrangement joins TRBV4-1 to TRBJ1-2; 9 bases agree with TRBD1. The V segment lost 4 bases and the J segment 8 bases; nucleotides outside the gene matches: 11. The germline CDR1 and CDR2 sequences are MGHRA and YSYEKL. The CDR3 sequence is 15 residues long. For the CDR3, the DNA is TGCGCCAGCAGCCCACACACACAGGGGGCGATCGGCTACACCTTC. Translation gives CASSPHTQGAIGYTF.

J is TRBJ2-7 and V is TRBV5-5, with D perhaps TRBD1 (6 bases). This CDR3 comprises 15 residues. The V end was cut by 0 bases, the J end by 2 bases, with 12 bases between. CDR1 SGHKS and CDR2 YYEKEE come from the germline V gene (reference sequence). The DNA for the CDR3 is TGTGCCAGCAGCTTGGGTCCAGGGGACACCTACGAGCAGTACTTC. Amino acids: CASSLGPGDTYEQYF. Full variable domain (outside the CDR3, taken from reference TRBV5-5 and TRBJ2-7): DAGVTQSPTHLIKTRGQQVTLRCSPISGHKSVSWYQQVLGQGPQFIFQYYEKEERGRGNFPDRFSARQFPNYSSELNVNALLLGDSALYLCASSLGPGDTYEQYFGPGTRLTVT.

The gene calls are TRBV30 and TRBJ2-7; D uncertain. Germline CDR1 and CDR2: GTSNPN and SVGIG (reference sequence). The CDR3 spans 14 residues. This CDR3 reads CARSGPVGSYEQYF. The CDR3, as DNA: TGTGCGCGGTCAGGCCCGGTGGGCTCCTACGAGCAGTACTTC.

This clone showed up just once. The rearrangement uses TRBV5-1 and TRBJ2-2; 7 nucleotides line up with TRBD2. The germline CDR1 and CDR2 sequences are SGHRS and YFSETQ. The CDR3 has 18 residues. J was trimmed by 8 bases and V by 4 bases; bases with no gene match: 20. CDR3 loop: CASSLRTSANLEGGELFF. The CDR3 DNA reads as TGCGCCAGCAGCCTAAGGACTAGTGCGAATTTGGAAGGAGGGGAGCTGTTTTTT.

The rearrangement uses TRBV5-6 and TRBJ1-1; 10 nucleotides align to TRBD1. With 5 bases clipped from V and 4 bases from J, the junction kept 5 bases outside the gene matches. Germline V gene lookup returns CDR1 SGHDT and CDR2 YYEEEE. The CDR3 is made up of 14 amino acids. CDR3 nucleotide sequence: TGTGCCAGCAGACCGACAGGGGGCGGCACTGAAGCTTTCTTT. Its protein product is CASRPTGGGTEAFF.

The chain carries TRBV20-1 and TRBJ2-3; no clear D gene. V shed 6 bases and J shed 6 bases, with 10 bases lying between them. CDR1 is DFQATT and CDR2 is SNEGSKA in the germline V gene (reference sequence). There are 11 residues in the CDR3. The DNA of the CDR3 is TGCAGTGCCCCCGTTTGGGATACGCAGTATTTT. Protein sequence: CSAPVWDTQYF.

CDR3 nucleotides: TGCAGCGTTGGGGGGGTACAGGGGCGCTCCTACGAGCAGTACTTC. Translated, it gives CSVGGVQGRSYEQYF. The chain recombines TRBV29-1 with TRBJ2-7; tentatively, D is TRBD1 (7 bases). From germline, CDR1 is SQVTM and CDR2 ANQGSEA. V was trimmed by 4 bases and J by 0 bases, leaving 16 bases between them. The CDR3 is 15 residues long.

V gene TRBV19 combines with J gene TRBJ2-2; D unclear. The germline V gene encodes CDR1 LNHDA and CDR2 SQIVND (reference sequence). With 8 bases removed from V and 0 bases from J, the gap between germline ends came to 7 bases. The CDR3 contains 13 residues. CDR3 in DNA: TGTGCCAGTCCCGGTCCGAACACCGGGGAGCTGTTTTTT. Amino acid sequence: CASPGPNTGELFF.

This chain links TRBV4-2 with TRBJ2-1; D remains ambiguous. V was pared by 0 bases and J by 6 bases, with 12 bases between. Per the germline V gene, CDR1 is LGHNA and CDR2 is YNFKEQ. This CDR3 has 15 amino acids. The CDR3 DNA reads as TGTGCCAGCAGCCAAGAAGCGATCGCGATCAATGAGCAGTTCTTC. Translated, it gives CASSQEAIAINEQFF.

The gene calls are TRBV4-1 and TRBJ2-7; TRBD1 agrees at 7 bases. This CDR3 comprises 14 residues. CDR1 MGHRA and CDR2 YSYEKL come from the germline V gene. V lost 3 bases, J lost 6 bases, and 8 bases stayed unmatched. The CDR3 DNA follows: TGCGCCAGCAGCCACCCGATACAGGGGCCCGAGCAGTACTTC. Translated: CASSHPIQGPEQYF.

The CDR3 bases are TGTGCCAGCAGTGACGCCCCTCAGGCGAACACCGGGGAGCTGTTTTTT. It encodes CASSDAPQANTGELFF. The chain combines TRBV25-1 with TRBJ2-2; D is unclear. This CDR3 has 16 amino acids. Germline loops: CDR1 MGHDK, CDR2 SYGVNS. V dropped 3 bases and J dropped 0 bases, with 11 bases sitting between them.

The V and J genes are TRBV4-1 and TRBJ2-1, with a tentative D call TRBD2 (5 bases). There are 16 residues in the CDR3. From germline, CDR1 is MGHRA and CDR2 YSYEKL. Trimming removed 1 base from V and 8 bases from J, with 18 bases in between. Written as DNA, the CDR3 is TGCGCCAGCAGCCAAGCAGTCTCGGCAGCGGTGTATGAGCAGTTCTTC. It specifies CASSQAVSAAVYEQFF.

Notes on this clone: Sequence at one end of the junction differs from germline and may be a read error. The chain recombines TRBV6-1 with TRBJ2-1; 10 bases fit TRBD1. The germline CDR1 and CDR2 sequences are MNHNS and SASEGT. CDR3 length: 17 residues. CDR3 DNA sequence: TGTGCCAGCAATGAATGGGACAGGGGCGCCCTAAACAATGAGCAGTTCTTC. Translation gives CASNEWDRGALNNEQFF.